This T cell receptor beta chain was profiled in a study of CD8 T cells in Susac syndrome. CDR3 length: 13 residues. The germline V gene has CDR1 SQVTM and CDR2 ANQGSEA. Germline trimming cut 7 bases from V and 4 bases from J; bases unmatched to any gene: 4. cDNA came from approximately 0.5 to 1 ug RNA primed by random hexamers. TCRdb re-called the immunoSEQ multiplex PCR reads with MiXCR, one entry per CDR3 protein. The table lists a few hundred thousand distinct CDR3 sequences, around 95% of them singletons. V usage is TRBV29-1 and J usage is TRBJ2-1; TRBD1 matches 10 bases. The sample was CD4+ T cells from PBMCs. The source of this sequence is a human donor with multiple sclerosis. The CDR3 reads CSGGQGLYNEQFF. The CDR3 nucleotides read TGCAGCGGGGGACAGGGGTTGTACAATGAGCAGTTCTTC.